The entry that follows covers one T cell receptor beta chain sequence. Seattle patient enrollment occurred during active infection, with longitudinal follow-up thereafter. Germline-derived CDR1 and CDR2 are ENHRY and SYGVKD. The V gene lost 7 bases and the J gene lost 6 bases, with 7 bases spanning the gap. This CDR3 contains 12 residues. These data belong to a study of blood T cell repertoires in COVID-19. About the study: Samples representing acute and convalescent COVID-19 were sourced from the United States, Italy and Spain. PBMCs, B-cell-depleted T cells, or T cells were the source of the cDNA or gDNA that made up the material.

The authors' processing: Cell counts per sample came from amplifying reference gene primers. Assay used: immunoSEQ multiplex PCR; TCRdb lists only in-frame clones, some missing. V, J and clone size reflect that table, while D and trimming were determined from the DNA. The profile covers over 70,000 clones, with 65% to 90% appearing a single time and 5.5% to 8% taken by the ten largest. The chain couples TRBV10-3 to TRBJ1-6; D is possibly TRBD1 (5 bases). The sequencing sample was made of peripheral blood. This TCR derives from a man between 25 and 39 years old with COVID-19, enrolled during active disease. The CDR3 is CAINQGNSPLHF. The CDR3 coding sequence is TGTGCCATCAATCAGGGTAATTCACCCCTCCACTTT.